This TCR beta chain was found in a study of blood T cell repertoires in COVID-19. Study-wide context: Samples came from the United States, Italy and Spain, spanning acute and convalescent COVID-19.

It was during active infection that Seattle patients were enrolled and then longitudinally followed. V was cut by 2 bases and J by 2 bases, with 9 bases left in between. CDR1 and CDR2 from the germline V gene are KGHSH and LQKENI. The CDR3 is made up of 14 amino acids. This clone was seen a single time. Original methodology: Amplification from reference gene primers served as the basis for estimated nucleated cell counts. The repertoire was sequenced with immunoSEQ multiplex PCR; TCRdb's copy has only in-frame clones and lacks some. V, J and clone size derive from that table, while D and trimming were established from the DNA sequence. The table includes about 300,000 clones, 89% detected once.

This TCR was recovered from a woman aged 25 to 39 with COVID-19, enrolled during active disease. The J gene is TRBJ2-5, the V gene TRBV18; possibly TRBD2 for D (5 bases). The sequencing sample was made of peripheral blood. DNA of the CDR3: TGTGCCAGCTCACCAAGCAGCGGTCAAGAGACCCAGTACTTC. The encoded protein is CASSPSSGQETQYF.